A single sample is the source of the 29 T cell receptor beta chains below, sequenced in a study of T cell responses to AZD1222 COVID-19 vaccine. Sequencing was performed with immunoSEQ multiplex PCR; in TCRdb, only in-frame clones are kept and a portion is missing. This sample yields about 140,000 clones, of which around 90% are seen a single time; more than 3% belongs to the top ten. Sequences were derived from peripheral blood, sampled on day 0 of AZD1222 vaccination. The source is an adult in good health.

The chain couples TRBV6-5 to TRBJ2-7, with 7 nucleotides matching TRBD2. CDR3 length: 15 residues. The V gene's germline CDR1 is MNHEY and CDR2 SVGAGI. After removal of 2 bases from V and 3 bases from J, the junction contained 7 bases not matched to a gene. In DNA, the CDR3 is TGTGCCAGCAGTTACCCGGTGGGGGGGGACTACGAGCAGTACTTC. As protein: CASSYPVGGDYEQYF.

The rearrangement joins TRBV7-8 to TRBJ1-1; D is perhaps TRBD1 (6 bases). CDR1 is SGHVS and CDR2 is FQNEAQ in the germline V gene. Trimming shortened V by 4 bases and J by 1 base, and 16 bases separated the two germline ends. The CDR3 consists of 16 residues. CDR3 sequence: CASSSRGAGSNTEAFF. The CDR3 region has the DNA TGTGCCAGCAGCTCCAGGGGAGCAGGGTCGAACACTGAAGCTTTCTTT.

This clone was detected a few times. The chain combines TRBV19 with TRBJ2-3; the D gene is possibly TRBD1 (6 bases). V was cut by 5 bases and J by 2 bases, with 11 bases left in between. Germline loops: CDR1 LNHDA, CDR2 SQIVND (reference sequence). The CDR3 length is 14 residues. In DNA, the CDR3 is TGTGCCAGTAGTTCACAGGGTGCCACAGATACGCAGTATTTT. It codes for CASSSQGATDTQYF.

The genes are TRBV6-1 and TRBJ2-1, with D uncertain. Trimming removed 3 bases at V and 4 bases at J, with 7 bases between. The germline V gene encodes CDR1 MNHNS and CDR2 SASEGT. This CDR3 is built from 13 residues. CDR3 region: CASSDGLYNEQFF. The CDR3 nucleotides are TGTGCCAGCAGTGATGGTCTATACAATGAGCAGTTCTTC.

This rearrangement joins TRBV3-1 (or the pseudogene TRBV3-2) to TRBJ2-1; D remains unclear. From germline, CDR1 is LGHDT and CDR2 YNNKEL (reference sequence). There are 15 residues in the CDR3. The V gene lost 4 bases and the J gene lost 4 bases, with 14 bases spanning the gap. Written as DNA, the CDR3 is TGTGCCAGCAGCCCCGAACGGAACCTATACAATGAGCAGTTCTTC. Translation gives CASSPERNLYNEQFF.

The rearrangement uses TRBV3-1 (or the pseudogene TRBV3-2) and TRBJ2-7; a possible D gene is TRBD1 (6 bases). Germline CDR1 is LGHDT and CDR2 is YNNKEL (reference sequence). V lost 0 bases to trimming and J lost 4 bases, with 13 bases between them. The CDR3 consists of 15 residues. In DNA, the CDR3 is TGTGCCAGCAGCCAAGATACAGGGCGGTTGTACGAGCAGTACTTC. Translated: CASSQDTGRLYEQYF.

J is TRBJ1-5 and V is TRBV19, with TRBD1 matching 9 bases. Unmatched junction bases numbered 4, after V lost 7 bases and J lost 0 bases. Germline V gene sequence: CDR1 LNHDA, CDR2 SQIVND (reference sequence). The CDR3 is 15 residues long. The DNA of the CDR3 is TGTGCCAGTATGAGGGACAGGGTTAGCAATCAGCCCCAGCATTTT. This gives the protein CASMRDRVSNQPQHF. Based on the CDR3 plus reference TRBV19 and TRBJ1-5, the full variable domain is DGGITQSPKYLFRKEGQNVTLSCEQNLNHDAMYWYRQDPGQGLRLIYYSQIVNDFQKGDIAEGYSVSREKKESFPLTVTSAQKNPTAFYLCASMRDRVSNQPQHFGDGTRLSIL.

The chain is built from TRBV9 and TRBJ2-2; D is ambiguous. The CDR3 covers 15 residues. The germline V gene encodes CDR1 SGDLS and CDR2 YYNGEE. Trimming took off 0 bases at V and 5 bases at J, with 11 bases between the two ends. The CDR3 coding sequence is TGTGCCAGCAGCGTAGGGGCCCTTGGAACCGGGGAGCTGTTTTTT. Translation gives CASSVGALGTGELFF. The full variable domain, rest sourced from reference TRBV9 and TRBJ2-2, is DSGVTQTPKHLITATGQRVTLRCSPRSGDLSVYWYQQSLDQGLQFLIQYYNGEERAKGNILERFSAQQFPDLHSELNLSSLELGDSALYFCASSVGALGTGELFFGEGSRLTVL.

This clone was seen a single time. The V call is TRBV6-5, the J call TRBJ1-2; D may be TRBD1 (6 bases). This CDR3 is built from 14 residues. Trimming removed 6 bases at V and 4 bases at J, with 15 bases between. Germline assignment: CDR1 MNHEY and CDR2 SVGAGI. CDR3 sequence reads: CASSLGQRGYGYTF. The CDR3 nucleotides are TGTGCCAGCAGCCTCGGACAGAGGGGCTATGGCTACACCTTC.

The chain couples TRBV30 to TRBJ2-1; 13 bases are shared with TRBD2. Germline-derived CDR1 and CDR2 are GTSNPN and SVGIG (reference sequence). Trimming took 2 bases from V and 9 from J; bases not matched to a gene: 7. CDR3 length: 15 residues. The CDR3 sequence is CAWSSGLAGKGEQFF. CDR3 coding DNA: TGTGCCTGGAGTTCGGGACTAGCGGGAAAAGGTGAGCAGTTCTTC.

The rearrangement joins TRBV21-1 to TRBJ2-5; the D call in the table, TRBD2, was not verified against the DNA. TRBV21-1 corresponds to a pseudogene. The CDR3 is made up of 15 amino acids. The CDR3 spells CASSKEKAGEETQYF. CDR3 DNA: TGTGCCAGCAGCAAAGAAAAGGCGGGGGAAGAGACCCAGTACTTC.

In DNA form, the CDR3 reads TGTGCCAGCAGCTTACCGGGACTAGCGGGAGTAGGAGAGCAGTTCTTC. It is translated as CASSLPGLAGVGEQFF. J is TRBJ2-1 and V is TRBV7-9; 14 nucleotides match TRBD2. CDR1 is SEHNR and CDR2 is FQNEAQ in the germline V gene (reference sequence). After removal of 2 bases from V and 10 bases from J, the junction contained 7 bases not matched to a gene. The CDR3 is 16 residues long.

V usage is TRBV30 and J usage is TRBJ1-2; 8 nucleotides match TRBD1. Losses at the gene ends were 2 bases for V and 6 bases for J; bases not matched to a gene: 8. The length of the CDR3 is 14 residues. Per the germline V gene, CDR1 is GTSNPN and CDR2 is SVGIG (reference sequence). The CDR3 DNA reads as TGTGCCTGGAGTTCCGGACAGGGAAGCAATGGCTACACCTTC. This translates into CAWSSGQGSNGYTF.

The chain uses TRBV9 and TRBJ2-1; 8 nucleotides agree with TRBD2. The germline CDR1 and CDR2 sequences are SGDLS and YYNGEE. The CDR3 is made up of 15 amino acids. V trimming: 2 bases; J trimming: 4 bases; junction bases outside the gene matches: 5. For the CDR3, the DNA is TGTGCCAGCAGCGTCGGTAGCGGGACATACAATGAGCAGTTCTTC. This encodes CASSVGSGTYNEQFF.

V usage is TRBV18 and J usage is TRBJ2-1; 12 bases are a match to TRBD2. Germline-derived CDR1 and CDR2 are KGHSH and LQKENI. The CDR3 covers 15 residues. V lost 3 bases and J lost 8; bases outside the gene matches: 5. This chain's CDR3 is CASSPLTSGSDEQFF. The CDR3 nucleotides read TGTGCCAGCTCACCGTTGACTAGCGGGAGTGATGAGCAGTTCTTC.

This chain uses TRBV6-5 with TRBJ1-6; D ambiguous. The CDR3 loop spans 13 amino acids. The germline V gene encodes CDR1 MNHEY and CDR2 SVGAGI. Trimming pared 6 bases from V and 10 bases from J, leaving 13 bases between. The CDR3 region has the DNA TGTGCCAGCAGCCCGGACCGGGTATCACCCCTCCACTTT. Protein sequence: CASSPDRVSPLHF.

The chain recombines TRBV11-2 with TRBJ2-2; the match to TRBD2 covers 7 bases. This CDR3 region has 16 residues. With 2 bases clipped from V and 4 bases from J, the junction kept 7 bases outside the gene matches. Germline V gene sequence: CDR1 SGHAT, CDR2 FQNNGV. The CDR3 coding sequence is TGTGCCAGCAGCTTAACGCGGGAGAGGGTCACCGGGGAGCTGTTTTTT. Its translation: CASSLTRERVTGELFF. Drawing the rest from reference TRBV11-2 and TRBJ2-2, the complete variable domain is EAGVAQSPRYKIIEKRQSVAFWCNPISGHATLYWYQQILGQGPKLLIQFQNNGVVDDSQLPKDRFSAERLKGVDSTLKIQPAKLEDSAVYLCASSLTRERVTGELFFGEGSRLTVL.

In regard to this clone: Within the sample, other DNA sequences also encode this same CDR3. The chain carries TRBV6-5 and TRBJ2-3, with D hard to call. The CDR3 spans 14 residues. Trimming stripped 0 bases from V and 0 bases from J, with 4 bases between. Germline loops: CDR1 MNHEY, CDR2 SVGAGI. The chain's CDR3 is CASSYSGSTDTQYF. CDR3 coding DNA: TGTGCCAGCAGTTACTCAGGGAGCACAGATACGCAGTATTTT.

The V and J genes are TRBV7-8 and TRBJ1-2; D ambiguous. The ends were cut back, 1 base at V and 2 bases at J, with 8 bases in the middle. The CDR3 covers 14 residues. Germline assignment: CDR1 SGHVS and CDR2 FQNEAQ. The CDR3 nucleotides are TGTGCCAGCAGCTTAGGGCAGCAGAACTATGGCTACACCTTC. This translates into CASSLGQQNYGYTF.

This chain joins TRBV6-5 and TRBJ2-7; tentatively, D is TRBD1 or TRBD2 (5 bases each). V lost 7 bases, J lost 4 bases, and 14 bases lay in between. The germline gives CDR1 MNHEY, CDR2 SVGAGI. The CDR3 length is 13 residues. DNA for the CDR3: TGTGCCAGCACCCTGGGACCGCGTTACGAGCAGTACTTC. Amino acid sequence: CASTLGPRYEQYF.

CDR3 bases: TGTGCCAGCGGGACACCGAACCGCTTCTATGGCTACACCTTC. This sequence encodes CASGTPNRFYGYTF. The chain employs TRBV2 and TRBJ1-2; D may be TRBD1 (6 bases). The CDR3 is 14 residues long. Germline CDR1 SNHLY, CDR2 FYNNEI. The V and J ends lost 8 bases and 4 bases respectively, with 17 bases between them.

The CDR3 reads CASSLGQGNEQFF. In DNA, the CDR3 is TGTGCCAGCAGCTTAGGACAGGGAAATGAGCAGTTCTTC. This chain links TRBV11-2 with TRBJ2-1; 7 bases are shared with TRBD1. Germline CDR1 is SGHAT and CDR2 is FQNNGV. The trim removed 1 base at V and 7 bases at J, leaving 1 base unmatched. This CDR3 has 13 amino acids.

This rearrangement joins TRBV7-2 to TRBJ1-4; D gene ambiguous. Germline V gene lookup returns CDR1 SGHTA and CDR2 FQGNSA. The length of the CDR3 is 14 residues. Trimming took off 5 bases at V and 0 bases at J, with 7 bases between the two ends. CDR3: CASSPHATNEKLFF. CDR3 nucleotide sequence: TGTGCCAGCAGCCCGCACGCAACTAATGAAAAACTGTTTTTT.

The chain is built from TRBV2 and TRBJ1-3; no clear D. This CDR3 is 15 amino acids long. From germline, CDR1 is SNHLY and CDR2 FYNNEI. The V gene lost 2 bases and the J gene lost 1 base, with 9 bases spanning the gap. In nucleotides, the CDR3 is TGTGCCAGCAGTGAAAGTAGCTTGTCTGGAAACACCATATATTTT. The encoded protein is CASSESSLSGNTIYF.

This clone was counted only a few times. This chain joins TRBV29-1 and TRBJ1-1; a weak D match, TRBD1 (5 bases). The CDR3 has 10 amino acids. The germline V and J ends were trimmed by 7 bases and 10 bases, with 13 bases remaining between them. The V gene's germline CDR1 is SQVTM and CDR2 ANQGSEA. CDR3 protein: CSAMTDTAFF. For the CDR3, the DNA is TGCAGCGCCATGACAGATACAGCTTTCTTT.

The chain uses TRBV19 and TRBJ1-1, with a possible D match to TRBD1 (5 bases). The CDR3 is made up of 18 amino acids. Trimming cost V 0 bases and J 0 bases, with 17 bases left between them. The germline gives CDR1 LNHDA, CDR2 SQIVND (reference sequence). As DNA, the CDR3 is TGTGCCAGTAGTATAGATCCGTCCGGGGCTGGCTTGAACACTGAAGCTTTCTTT. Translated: CASSIDPSGAGLNTEAFF.

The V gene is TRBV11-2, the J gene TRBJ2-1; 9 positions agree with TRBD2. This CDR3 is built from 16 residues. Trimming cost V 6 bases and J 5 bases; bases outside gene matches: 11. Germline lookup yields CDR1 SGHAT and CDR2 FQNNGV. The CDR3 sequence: CASSHRLAALHNEQFF. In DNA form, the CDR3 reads TGTGCCAGCAGTCACCGACTAGCGGCCCTACACAATGAGCAGTTCTTC.

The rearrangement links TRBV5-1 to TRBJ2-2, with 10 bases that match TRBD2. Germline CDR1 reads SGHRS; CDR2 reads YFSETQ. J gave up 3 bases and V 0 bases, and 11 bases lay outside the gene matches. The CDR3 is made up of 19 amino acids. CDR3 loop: CASSLVDLAGVLDTGELFF. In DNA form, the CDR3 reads TGCGCCAGCAGCTTGGTGGACCTAGCGGGAGTTTTGGACACCGGGGAGCTGTTTTTT.

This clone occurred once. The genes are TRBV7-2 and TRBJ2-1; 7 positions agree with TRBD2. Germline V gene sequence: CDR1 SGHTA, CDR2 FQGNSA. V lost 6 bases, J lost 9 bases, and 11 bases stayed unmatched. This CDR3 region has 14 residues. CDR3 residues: CASRGTWERGEQFF. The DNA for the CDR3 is TGTGCCAGCAGGGGAACGTGGGAGCGGGGTGAGCAGTTCTTC.